This is a list of T cell receptor beta chains from one sample in a study of cytomegalovirus exposure and HLA in healthy donors. Profiled with immunoSEQ multiplex PCR; TCRdb holds only in-frame clones, not every one. The sample lists about 110,000 clones; approximately 11% were seen once. The sample comprised PBMCs. The receptors were sampled from a middle-aged man in good health and CMV-seropositive. The CDR3 runs from the conserved cysteine through the conserved F or W. The order of the fields is CDR3 DNA, CDR3 protein, clone size, D gene, V gene, J gene. The D gene is left open where the match is weak. A row's size may be missing; if present it is once, few, many or a size class.

CDR3nt: TGTGCCATCAGTGCCCGGGACACCGGTAGCCCCAATCAGCCCCAGCATTTT
CDR3aa: CAISARDTGSPNQPQHF
abundance: -
d_gene: -
v_gene: TRBV10-3
j_gene: TRBJ1-5

CDR3nt: TGTGCCATCAGCGCAAACGCGAACACCGGGAAGCTGTTTTTT
CDR3aa: CAISANANTGKLFF
abundance: -
d_gene: -
v_gene: TRBV10-3
j_gene: TRBJ2-2

CDR3nt: TGCGCCAGCAGCCGGACAGGGGCTATGAACACTGAAGCTTTCTTT
CDR3aa: CASSRTGAMNTEAFF
abundance: -
d_gene: TRBD1
v_gene: TRBV5-1
j_gene: TRBJ1-1

CDR3nt: TGTGCCAGCAGTTTATACCGAGACAGGGGGCCCGGGGAGCTGTTTTTT
CDR3aa: CASSLYRDRGPGELFF
abundance: few
d_gene: TRBD1
v_gene: TRBV28
j_gene: TRBJ2-2

CDR3nt: TGCGCCAGCAGCCAGGGACAGGGCCCGAACTATGGCTACACCTTC
CDR3aa: CASSQGQGPNYGYTF
abundance: few
d_gene: TRBD1
v_gene: TRBV4-1
j_gene: TRBJ1-2

CDR3nt: TGTGCCAGCAGCTTAGATACGGGGGTGTGTTTCGGGGACACTGAAGCTTTCTTT
CDR3aa: CASSLDTGVCFGDTEAFF
abundance: -
d_gene: -
v_gene: TRBV11-3
j_gene: TRBJ1-1

CDR3nt: TGCGCCAGCAGCTTGTCGTCAGGGCGAGAAAAACTGTTTTTT
CDR3aa: CASSLSSGREKLFF
abundance: few
d_gene: -
v_gene: TRBV5-1
j_gene: TRBJ1-4

CDR3nt: TGTGCCAGCAGTCCGAATCGACAGCAGAACACCGGGGAGCTGTTTTTT
CDR3aa: CASSPNRQQNTGELFF
abundance: few
d_gene: -
v_gene: TRBV28
j_gene: TRBJ2-2

CDR3nt: TGTGCCAGGAGTTTCCGGGACAGCCGCAATCAGCCCCAGCATTTT
CDR3aa: CARSFRDSRNQPQHF
abundance: few
d_gene: TRBD1
v_gene: TRBV27
j_gene: TRBJ1-5

CDR3nt: TGTGCCTGGAGACAGGTCTTTGGTCCTAATGAAAAACTGTTTTTT
CDR3aa: CAWRQVFGPNEKLFF
abundance: few
d_gene: -
v_gene: TRBV30
j_gene: TRBJ1-4

CDR3nt: TGTGCCAGCACCGATAGAGGGAGTGCTGAAGCTTTCTTT
CDR3aa: CASTDRGSAEAFF
abundance: -
d_gene: -
v_gene: TRBV6-1
j_gene: TRBJ1-1